The following is a T cell receptor beta chain sequence with its context. This sample stems from a study of T cell changes during pregnancy in multiple sclerosis. Using immunoSEQ multiplex PCR, the repertoire was profiled, and TCRdb retains in-frame clones only, with some absent. The repertoire holds around 30,000 clones, with over 75% as singletons. Sample: CD8+ T cells from peripheral blood mononuclear cells, taken in the second trimester of pregnancy. This clonotype was obtained from a female donor with multiple sclerosis, enrolled in a pregnancy study.

CDR3: CASSPIKGEPNTGELFF. The CDR3 DNA is TGCGCCAGCAGTCCTATAAAGGGGGAACCGAACACCGGGGAGCTGTTTTTT. This sequence joins TRBV10-2 and TRBJ2-2; the D gene is possibly TRBD1 (6 bases). V was trimmed by 5 bases and J by 0 bases, leaving 16 bases between them. The CDR3 sequence is 17 residues long. Germline CDR1 is WSHSY and CDR2 is SAAADI.